Presented here are 5 T cell receptor beta chains from one specimen sequenced in a study of cytomegalovirus exposure and HLA in healthy donors. Primers for the PCR totalled 60 Vbeta and 13 Jbeta. Measured with immunoSEQ multiplex PCR; TCRdb has only the in-frame clones, and not every one. In the table there are roughly 83,000 clones, roughly 75% of which are singletons. The specimen was PBMCs. These TCRs come from a man between 60 and 70 years old in good health and CMV-seronegative.

The chain carries TRBV27 and TRBJ2-2; D is uncertain. The V gene's germline CDR1 is MNHEY and CDR2 SMNVEV (reference sequence). Trimming removed 8 bases at V and 0 bases at J, with 19 bases between. The CDR3 covers 17 residues. For the CDR3, the DNA is TGTGCCAGCCGCGACGTTTTAGGAGTCGCGAACACCGGGGAGCTGTTTTTT. This translates into CASRDVLGVANTGELFF.

V gene TRBV27 combines with J gene TRBJ1-1, with a weak D call TRBD1 (6 bases). CDR1 and CDR2 from the germline V gene are MNHEY and SMNVEV (reference sequence). V was pared by 5 bases and J by 6 bases, with 28 bases between. CDR3 size: 18 residues. Here the CDR3 DNA reads TGTGCCAGCAGTCTAACCATTAGGACAGATGTTTGGTCCGCTGAAGCTTTCTTT. Translation gives CASSLTIRTDVWSAEAFF.

The rearrangement joins TRBV19 to TRBJ2-5; weak D call: TRBD2 (7 bases). The end of the DNA fits TRBJ2-7 better, so the J call may be wrong. Per the germline V gene, CDR1 is LNHDA and CDR2 is SQIVND (reference sequence). The CDR3 is 16 residues long. CDR3 loop: CASSTPGGLEAYEQYF. CDR3 nucleotides: TGTGCCAGTAGTACCCCCGGGGGGCTTGAGGCCTACGAGCAGTACTTC.

The V call is TRBV28, the J call TRBJ1-3, with D possibly matching TRBD1 (6 bases). The V end lost 2 bases, the J end lost 0 bases, and 8 bases lay between the germline ends. Germline V gene lookup returns CDR1 MDHEN and CDR2 SYDVKM. CDR3 length equals 15 residues. In DNA form, the CDR3 reads TGTGCCAGCAGTTTAGGACAGAGCTCTGGAAACACCATATATTTT. It codes for CASSLGQSSGNTIYF.

The chain recombines TRBV6-6 with TRBJ2-3; 9 nucleotides line up with TRBD2. Looked up from germline, CDR1 is MNHNY and CDR2 is SVGAGI (reference sequence). The CDR3 runs 14 residues. Trimming took 4 bases from V and 7 from J; bases not matched to a gene: 6. In nucleotides, the CDR3 is TGTGCCAGCAGTTCTGGCGGGGGGGCGAATACGCAGTATTTT. This sequence encodes CASSSGGGANTQYF.